Below, 8 T cell receptor beta chains from the same sample are listed, as sequenced in a study of identical twins. TCRdb independently ran MiXCR on the 5' RACE reads; one entry per CDR3 protein. The sample includes roughly 710,000 distinct CDR3 sequences, around 5.7% of them seen just once. The sequenced sample consisted of naive T cells sorted from blood. All receptors derive from a man aged 18 to 30 in good health.

This clonotype has ten or more counts. This chain joins TRBV2 and TRBJ2-1, with TRBD2 matching 12 bases. V shed 6 bases and J 4 bases; nucleotides not matched to a gene: 1. The CDR3 runs to 14 residues. CDR1 and CDR2 from the germline V gene are SNHLY and FYNNEI. The CDR3 DNA reads as TGTGCCAGCAGGCTAGCGGGAGGGTACAATGAGCAGTTCTTC. Protein: CASRLAGGYNEQFF.

This clonotype was found a few times. J is TRBJ2-7 and V is TRBV5-1, with 9 bases lining up with TRBD1. The CDR3 spans 14 residues. Per the germline V gene, CDR1 is SGHRS and CDR2 is YFSETQ. V lost 5 bases and J lost 0; bases outside the gene matches: 3. Written as DNA, the CDR3 is TGCGCCAGCAGGAAGGACAGGGGCTCCTACGAGCAGTACGTC. It specifies CASRKDRGSYEQYV.

This clonotype was observed a few times. The V gene is TRBV7-3, the J gene TRBJ2-2, with 9 positions matching TRBD1. J gave up 5 bases and V 5 bases, and 12 bases lay outside the gene matches. Germline V CDR1 and CDR2: SGHTA, FQGTGA. The CDR3 loop spans 17 amino acids. The CDR3 protein is CASSLRDREFYTGELFF. The CDR3, as DNA: TGTGCCAGCAGCCTCCGGGACAGGGAGTTTTATACCGGGGAGCTGTTTTTT.

This clonotype was observed at least ten times. CDR3 sequence reads: CSARPASGDFSYNEQFF. CDR3 coding DNA: TGCAGTGCTAGACCGGCTAGCGGCGACTTCTCCTACAATGAGCAGTTCTTC. The gene calls are TRBV20-1 and TRBJ2-1; 7 bases match TRBD2. J lost 0 bases, V lost 2 bases, and 10 bases had no gene match. CDR1 and CDR2 (germline): DFQATT, SNEGSKA (reference sequence). This CDR3 is 17 amino acids long.

In this sample, this clonotype turned up many times. This chain connects TRBV20-1 to TRBJ2-5; 7 positions agree with TRBD1. Unmatched junction bases numbered 4, after V lost 6 bases and J lost 3 bases. CDR1 and CDR2 from the germline V gene are DFQATT and SNEGSKA (reference sequence). The CDR3 length is 12 residues. In nucleotides, the CDR3 is TGCAGTGCCATAACAGGGGAAGAGACCCAGTACTTC. Amino acids: CSAITGEETQYF.

V gene TRBV15 combines with J gene TRBJ2-1; 8 bases line up with TRBD2. V was clipped by 5 bases and J by 5 bases; unmatched bases: 8. Germline CDR1 is LNHNV and CDR2 is YYDKDF (reference sequence). The length of the CDR3 is 15 residues. Written as DNA, the CDR3 is TGTGCCACCAGCCACCAGGCGGGAGGACACAATGAGCAGTTCTTC. Its translation is CATSHQAGGHNEQFF.

This clonotype appeared many times. V is TRBV20-1 and J is TRBJ2-3, with a weak D call TRBD1 (5 bases). CDR1 and CDR2 (germline): DFQATT, SNEGSKA (reference sequence). The CDR3 contains 15 residues. The V gene lost 2 bases and the J gene lost 3 bases, with 15 bases spanning the gap. The CDR3 sequence: CSARKLRVSTDTQYF. CDR3 coding DNA: TGCAGTGCTAGAAAACTCAGGGTCTCAACAGATACGCAGTATTTT.

This chain joins TRBV7-9 and TRBJ2-5, with 7 bases aligning to TRBD2. This CDR3 contains 17 residues. CDR1 is SEHNR and CDR2 is FQNEAQ in the germline V gene (reference sequence). The ends lost 3 bases at V and 4 bases at J; junction bases unmatched: 14. The CDR3 DNA is TGTGCCAGCAGCTTGTCGGCTCGGGACGGGAGGCTAGAGACCCAGTACTTC. It encodes CASSLSARDGRLETQYF. Full variable domain (remainder filled in from reference TRBV7-9 and TRBJ2-5): DTGVSQNPRHKITKRGQNVTFRCDPISEHNRLYWYRQTLGQGPEFLTYFQNEAQLEKSRLLSDRFSAERPKGSFSTLEIQRTEQGDSAMYLCASSLSARDGRLETQYFGPGTRLLVL.